The present T cell receptor beta chain was sequenced within a study of blood T cell repertoires in COVID-19. The CDR3 is 14 amino acids. Germline V gene sequence: CDR1 SGHDT, CDR2 YYEEEE. The repertoire was sequenced with immunoSEQ multiplex PCR; TCRdb's copy has only in-frame clones and lacks some. Of some 70,000 clones in the sample, about 80% are singletons; the top ten hold 10% to 15%. Comment on this clone: One end of the junction does not line up with germline, which may come from a read error.

This receptor was identified in a man aged 45 to 65 with COVID-19, enrolled during active disease. The chain links TRBV5-6 to TRBJ1-2; D call uncertain. Sequencing was done on a sample of peripheral blood. The CDR3 loop is CTSSLVEVNYGYTF. For the CDR3, the DNA is TGTACCAGCAGCTTGGTGGAGGTTAACTATGGCTACACCTTC. Complete variable domain (other parts from reference TRBV5-6 and TRBJ1-2): DAGVTQSPTHLIKTRGQQVTLRCSPKSGHDTVSWYQQALGQGPQFIFQYYEEEERQRGNFPDRFSGHQFPNYSSELNVNALLLGDSALYLCTSSLVEVNYGYTFGSGTRLTVV.